One sample yielded the 15 T cell receptor beta chains listed below, sequenced in a study of blood T cell repertoires in COVID-19. TCRdb's table, derived via immunoSEQ multiplex PCR, lists solely in-frame clones and lacks some. The top ten clones hold under 4.5% of a sample with 150,000 to 200,000 clones, 70% to 90% of them seen once. Sequencing was carried out using peripheral blood. These TCRs come from a woman aged 25 to 39 with acute or convalescent COVID-19.

This chain connects TRBV5-1 to TRBJ1-2; 9 bases are a match to TRBD1. There are 13 residues in the CDR3. The germline CDR1 and CDR2 sequences are SGHRS and YFSETQ. J gave up 6 bases and V 7 bases, and 7 bases lay outside the gene matches. The CDR3 coding sequence is TGCGCCAGCGGATGGACAGGGGTGAATGGCTACACCTTC. This encodes CASGWTGVNGYTF.

The chain couples TRBV7-9 to TRBJ2-7; D not certain. CDR1 and CDR2 (germline): SEHNR, FQNEAQ (reference sequence). CDR3 length: 14 residues. Trimming removed 4 bases from V and 6 bases from J, with 16 bases in between. CDR3 loop: CASSSTATFSEQYF. The CDR3 nucleotides read TGTGCCAGCAGCTCCACAGCCACCTTCAGCGAGCAGTACTTC.

The rearrangement uses TRBV11-1 and TRBJ1-2, with 7 bases aligning to TRBD1. Trimming at V came to 5 bases and at J to 2 bases, leaving 5 bases not matched to a gene. CDR3 length: 14 residues. The germline V gene has CDR1 SGHAT and CDR2 FQDESV (reference sequence). The CDR3 sequence: CASSLDRVNYGYTF. CDR3 nucleotides: TGTGCCAGCAGCCTCGACAGGGTCAACTATGGCTACACCTTC.

The V gene is TRBV2, the J gene TRBJ2-1; no definite D call. Per the germline V gene, CDR1 is SNHLY and CDR2 is FYNNEI. With 8 bases removed from V and 3 bases from J, the gap between germline ends came to 5 bases. This CDR3 region has 11 residues. Written as DNA, the CDR3 is TGTGCCAGCGTACTCTACAATGAGCAGTTCTTC. This translates into CASVLYNEQFF.

A single count supports this clone. The chain links TRBV4-2 to TRBJ1-1, with D unclear. Trimming shortened V by 1 base and J by 7 bases, and 7 bases separated the two germline ends. The CDR3 covers 12 residues. The germline V gene encodes CDR1 LGHNA and CDR2 YNFKEQ. The CDR3 reads CASSQGAYEAFF. The CDR3 region has the DNA TGTGCCAGCAGCCAAGGGGCGTATGAAGCTTTCTTT.

This rearrangement joins TRBV9 to TRBJ2-1, with D perhaps matching TRBD1 (6 bases). The V gene lost 0 bases and the J gene lost 2 bases, with 12 bases spanning the gap. Germline CDR1 SGDLS, CDR2 YYNGEE. The CDR3 consists of 16 residues. The CDR3 reads CASSVAGRGTYNEQFF. CDR3 in DNA: TGTGCCAGCAGCGTAGCAGGCAGGGGCACCTACAATGAGCAGTTCTTC.

The chain has TRBV6-5 and TRBJ1-6; 8 bases fit TRBD1. The CDR3 loop spans 12 amino acids. CDR1 is MNHEY, CDR2 SVGAGI, per germline. V dropped 10 bases and J dropped 7; count of bases not matched to a gene: 3. The CDR3 region is CATQGVNSPLHF. The CDR3 nucleotides read TGTGCCACACAGGGGGTGAATTCACCCCTCCACTTT.

CDR3 sequence reads: CASNPGQDDQPQHF. Here the CDR3 DNA reads TGTGCCAGCAACCCCGGACAGGACGATCAGCCCCAGCATTTT. The V and J genes are TRBV6-2 or TRBV6-3 and TRBJ1-5; 7 bases are shared with TRBD1. V lost 7 bases to trimming and J lost 5 bases; unmatched junction nucleotides: 8. Germline assignment: CDR1 MNHEY and CDR2 SVGEGT. The CDR3 totals 14 residues.

In this sample, this clone turned up a few times. The V and J genes are TRBV27 and TRBJ1-2; perhaps TRBD1 as D (6 bases). CDR3 length equals 13 residues. V lost 1 base to trimming and J lost 7 bases, with 10 bases between them. Germline V gives CDR1 MNHEY, CDR2 SMNVEV (reference sequence). The CDR3 reads CASSLLQGVGYTF. CDR3 nucleotide sequence: TGTGCCAGCAGTTTATTACAGGGAGTTGGCTACACCTTC.

This rearrangement joins TRBV6-5 to TRBJ2-6; D is perhaps TRBD1 (6 bases). V was trimmed by 6 bases and J by 4 bases, leaving 13 bases between them. The germline CDR1 and CDR2 sequences are MNHEY and SVGAGI. This CDR3 spans 15 amino acids. CDR3 nucleotide sequence: TGTGCCAGCAGACCACAGGGTGGCGGGGCCAACGTCCTGACTTTC. It specifies CASRPQGGGANVLTF.

The V and J genes are TRBV19 and TRBJ2-1; 9 nucleotides match TRBD2. Germline loops: CDR1 LNHDA, CDR2 SQIVND (reference sequence). After removal of 4 bases from V and 5 bases from J, the junction contained 3 bases not matched to a gene. The CDR3 is 14 residues long. The CDR3 region is CASSTLAGNNEQFF. CDR3 nucleotides: TGTGCCAGTAGTACACTAGCGGGTAACAATGAGCAGTTCTTC.

This clone was seen just once. V usage is TRBV5-1 and J usage is TRBJ2-3; tentatively, D is TRBD1 (6 bases). This CDR3 has 13 residues. In germline, CDR1 is SGHRS, CDR2 YFSETQ. The ends were cut back, 2 bases at V and 3 bases at J, with 7 bases in the middle. CDR3 sequence (DNA): TGCGCCAGCAGCTTCCAGGGGACAGATACGCAGTATTTT. Translating it yields CASSFQGTDTQYF.

This chain links TRBV2 with TRBJ1-2; no clear D. Trimming pared 8 bases from V and 3 bases from J, leaving 10 bases between. CDR1 is SNHLY and CDR2 is FYNNEI in the germline V gene. The CDR3 consists of 12 residues. CDR3 coding DNA: TGTGCCAGCGTACCGGTTGACTATGGCTACACCTTC. Translated, it gives CASVPVDYGYTF.

The chain carries TRBV29-1 and TRBJ2-5; D may be TRBD1 (6 bases). The germline V gene encodes CDR1 SQVTM and CDR2 ANQGSEA. Deletions cut 2 bases from V and 5 bases from J, with 12 bases between. The CDR3 runs to 13 residues. The CDR3 DNA sequence: TGCAGCGTTGAATCCCCAGGGGTTGAGACCCAGTACTTC. This sequence encodes CSVESPGVETQYF.

This chain links TRBV7-2 with TRBJ2-7, with D tentatively TRBD2 (6 bases). This CDR3 contains 12 residues. Germline V gene sequence: CDR1 SGHTA, CDR2 FQGNSA. Trimming shortened V by 0 bases and J by 8 bases, and 8 bases separated the two germline ends. CDR3 amino acids: CASSLAGGKQYF. CDR3 in DNA: TGTGCCAGCAGCTTAGCGGGAGGAAAGCAGTACTTC.